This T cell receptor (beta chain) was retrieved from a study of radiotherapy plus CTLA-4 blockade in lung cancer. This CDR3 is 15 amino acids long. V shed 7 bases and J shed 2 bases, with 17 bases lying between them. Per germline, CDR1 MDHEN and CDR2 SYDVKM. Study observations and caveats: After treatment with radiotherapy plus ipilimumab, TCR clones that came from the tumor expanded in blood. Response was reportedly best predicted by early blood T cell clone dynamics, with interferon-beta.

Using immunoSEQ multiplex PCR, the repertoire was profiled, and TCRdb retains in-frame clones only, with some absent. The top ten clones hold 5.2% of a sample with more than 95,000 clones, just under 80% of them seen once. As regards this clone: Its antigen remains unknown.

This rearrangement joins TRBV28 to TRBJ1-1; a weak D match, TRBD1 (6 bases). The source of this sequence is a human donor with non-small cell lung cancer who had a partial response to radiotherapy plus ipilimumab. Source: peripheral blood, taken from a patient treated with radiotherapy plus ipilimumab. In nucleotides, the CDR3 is TGTGCCAGCACCCTTATAGCAGGGGCCAACACTGAAGCTTTCTTT. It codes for CASTLIAGANTEAFF.